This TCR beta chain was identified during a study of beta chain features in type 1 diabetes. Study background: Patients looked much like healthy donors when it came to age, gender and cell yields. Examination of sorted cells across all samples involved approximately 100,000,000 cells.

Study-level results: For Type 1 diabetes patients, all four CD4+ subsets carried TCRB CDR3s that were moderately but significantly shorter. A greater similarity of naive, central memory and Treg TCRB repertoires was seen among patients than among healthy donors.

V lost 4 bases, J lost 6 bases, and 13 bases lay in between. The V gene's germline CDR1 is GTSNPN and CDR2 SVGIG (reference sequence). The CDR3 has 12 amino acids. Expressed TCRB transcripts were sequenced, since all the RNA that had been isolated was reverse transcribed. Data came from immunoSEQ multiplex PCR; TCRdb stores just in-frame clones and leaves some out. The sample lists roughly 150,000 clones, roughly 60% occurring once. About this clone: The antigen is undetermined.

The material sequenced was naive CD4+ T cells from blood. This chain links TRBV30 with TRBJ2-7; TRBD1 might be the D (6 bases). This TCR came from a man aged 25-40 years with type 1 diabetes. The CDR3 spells CAWKAQGREQYF. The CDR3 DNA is TGTGCCTGGAAAGCACAGGGTCGCGAGCAGTACTTC.